A single sample gave rise to the 24 T cell receptor beta chains below, sequenced in a study of CD8+ T cells in alopecia areata. Documented treatment: oral pan-JAK inhibitor, 5-10 mg twice daily. RNA extraction and reverse transcription yielded cDNA as sequencing template. TCRdb's copy holds only in-frame clones and misses some; the assay was immunoSEQ multiplex PCR. The sample has some 150,000 clones, nearly 55% seen once. This specimen was CD8+ T cells sorted from blood, taken at week 4, from a patient treated with tofacitinib. These TCRs come from a human donor with alopecia areata.

This CDR3 is CASRSLAGGPSTGELFF. The CDR3 DNA is TGTGCCAGCAGGTCTCTAGCGGGGGGGCCGAGTACCGGGGAGCTGTTTTTT. This sequence joins TRBV7-8 and TRBJ2-2; 12 bases align to TRBD2. The J segment lost 5 bases and the V segment lost 6 bases, leaving 10 bases of the junction unmatched. From germline, CDR1 is SGHVS and CDR2 FQNEAQ. The CDR3 is 17 amino acids. Full variable domain (outside the CDR3, taken from reference TRBV7-8 and TRBJ2-2): GAGVSQSPRYKVAKRGQDVALRCDPISGHVSLFWYQQALGQGPEFLTYFQNEAQLDKSGLPSDRFFAERPEGSVSTLKIQRTQQEDSAVYLCASRSLAGGPSTGELFFGEGSRLTVL.

The chain combines TRBV7-9 with TRBJ2-7; D is ambiguous. Deletions cut 5 bases from V and 0 bases from J, with 8 bases between. CDR1 SEHNR and CDR2 FQNEAQ come from the germline V gene (reference sequence). The CDR3 sequence is 13 residues long. CDR3 amino acids: CASSDENSYEQYF. Written as DNA, the CDR3 is TGTGCCAGCAGCGACGAAAACTCCTACGAGCAGTACTTC.

For this clone: Other nucleotide sequences from this sample produce the same CDR3. This sequence joins TRBV29-1 and TRBJ2-7; 8 nucleotides line up with TRBD1. This CDR3 is 12 amino acids long. Trimming removed 4 bases from V and 3 bases from J; junction bases left unmatched: 2. The germline CDR1 and CDR2 sequences are SQVTM and ANQGSEA. CDR3 loop: CSVGDRGYEQYF. In DNA form, the CDR3 reads TGCAGCGTTGGTGACAGGGGCTACGAGCAGTACTTC.

This clone was detected only a few times. This rearrangement joins TRBV29-1 to TRBJ2-1; D is perhaps TRBD1 or TRBD2 (5 bases each). Germline V CDR1 and CDR2: SQVTM, ANQGSEA. V shed 8 bases and J shed 8 bases, with 22 bases lying between them. This CDR3 contains 14 residues. This CDR3 is CSSSGTPTSDEQFF. CDR3 DNA: TGCAGCTCCTCCGGGACCCCGACATCGGATGAGCAGTTCTTC.

This clone was picked up a small number of times. The gene calls are TRBV29-1 and TRBJ2-7; 8 nucleotides agree with TRBD1. Germline CDR1 and CDR2: SQVTM and ANQGSEA. CDR3 size: 18 residues. The junction had 20 bases not matched to a gene; V was cut back by 4 bases and J by 3 bases. CDR3 amino acids: CSVGTQSGANDRGYEQYF. In DNA form, the CDR3 reads TGCAGCGTTGGGACCCAAAGTGGTGCCAACGACAGGGGCTACGAGCAGTACTTC.

The chain combines TRBV5-1 with TRBJ2-7; D remains unclear. V lost 6 bases and J lost 7, with 17 bases in between. Germline V gene lookup returns CDR1 SGHRS and CDR2 YFSETQ. This CDR3 is built from 13 residues. The CDR3 DNA is TGCGCCAGCAAAGAGACTCCAGACTTGGAGCAGTACTTC. Its protein is CASKETPDLEQYF.

The rearrangement links TRBV29-1 to TRBJ2-5, with a tentative D call TRBD2 (5 bases). Germline V gene data show CDR1 as SQVTM and CDR2 as ANQGSEA. This CDR3 has 12 residues. V dropped 0 bases and J dropped 9 bases, with 11 bases sitting between them. The CDR3, as DNA: TGCAGCGTTGAAGAGTCTCTCGGGGCCCAGTACTTC. Translating it yields CSVEESLGAQYF.

The chain employs TRBV27 and TRBJ1-1; D is ambiguous. CDR3 size: 12 residues. CDR1 is MNHEY and CDR2 is SMNVEV in the germline V gene (reference sequence). The germline V and J ends were trimmed by 4 bases and 2 bases, with 5 bases remaining between them. The CDR3 loop reads CASSSSNTEAFF. The CDR3 DNA follows: TGTGCCAGCAGTTCTAGTAACACTGAAGCTTTCTTT.

V and J are TRBV27 and TRBJ2-2; TRBD2 matches 7 bases. The CDR3 has 16 amino acids. Trimming took 2 bases from V and 7 from J; bases not matched to a gene: 10. Germline assignment: CDR1 MNHEY and CDR2 SMNVEV (reference sequence). The CDR3 region is CASSLGAPGGGGELFF. The CDR3 DNA reads TGTGCCAGCAGTTTAGGGGCCCCGGGCGGGGGCGGGGAGCTGTTTTTT.

This chain uses TRBV6-5 with TRBJ2-7; D could derive from TRBD1 or TRBD2 (5 bases each). Trimming stripped 7 bases from V and 4 bases from J, with 14 bases between. In germline, CDR1 is MNHEY, CDR2 SVGAGI. The CDR3 spans 13 residues. The CDR3 protein is CASTPQGRYEQYF. The CDR3 DNA reads as TGTGCCAGCACCCCCCAGGGACGATACGAGCAGTACTTC.

The chain joins TRBV6-5 to TRBJ1-1; 7 positions agree with TRBD1. The CDR3 extends over 15 amino acids. Germline CDR1 reads MNHEY; CDR2 reads SVGAGI. Unmatched junction bases numbered 6, after V lost 0 bases and J lost 5 bases. The CDR3 DNA is TGTGCCAGCAGTTACTCGGACAGGCGATGGACTGAAGCTTTCTTT. Protein sequence: CASSYSDRRWTEAFF.

This clone was found once. CDR3 DNA: TGTGCCAGCAGCCAAGCGGTGTACGAGCAGTACTTC. It codes for CASSQAVYEQYF. The gene calls are TRBV14 and TRBJ2-7, with no clear D. The V end lost 1 base, the J end lost 4 bases, and 5 bases lay between the germline ends. The CDR3 covers 12 residues. The germline V gene has CDR1 SGHDN and CDR2 FVKESK.

The chain couples TRBV29-1 to TRBJ2-7, with D perhaps given as TRBD1 or TRBD2 (6 bases each). Trimming cost V 5 bases and J 2 bases, with 13 bases left between them. The CDR3 is made up of 13 amino acids. Germline V lookup: CDR1 SQVTM, CDR2 ANQGSEA. The CDR3 DNA is TGCAGCGTTAACGGGGGACAAGCCTACGAGCAGTACTTC. This gives the protein CSVNGGQAYEQYF.

This clone was recorded once. This chain connects TRBV5-4 to TRBJ2-7; TRBD1 agrees at 10 bases. The germline gives CDR1 SGHNT, CDR2 YYREEE (reference sequence). V gave up 4 bases and J gave up 3 bases; unmatched junction bases: 13. The CDR3 consists of 17 residues. CDR3 DNA sequence: TGTGCCAGCAGCGGGACGTTCCCGGGACAGGGGTACTACGAGCAGTACTTC. This gives the protein CASSGTFPGQGYYEQYF.

The CDR3 is CSVESVLRVNYGYTF. The CDR3 DNA follows: TGCAGCGTTGAATCCGTCCTAAGGGTTAACTATGGCTACACCTTC. The rearrangement joins TRBV29-1 to TRBJ1-2; D call uncertain. Germline CDR1 is SQVTM and CDR2 is ANQGSEA. The CDR3 is made up of 15 amino acids. V lost 2 bases and J 1 base, leaving 14 bases between the germline ends.

This clone has more than one count but fewer than ten. The V gene is TRBV6-5, the J gene TRBJ2-3; 7 bases are a match to TRBD1. The V gene end was trimmed by 2 bases and the J gene end by 2 bases; junction bases not matched to a gene: 7. Germline CDR1 and CDR2: MNHEY and SVGAGI. The CDR3 has 16 residues. CDR3 sequence reads: CASSYIGTATTDTQYF. Here the CDR3 DNA reads TGTGCCAGCAGTTACATCGGGACAGCCACCACAGATACGCAGTATTTT.

This clone was observed a few times. A far more abundant clone sits one base away, making this likely a read error. Other nucleotide sequences from this sample produce the same CDR3. CDR3 amino acids: CASSQEPGINQPQHF. Here the CDR3 DNA reads TGCGCCAGCAGCCAAGAGCCAGGGATCAATCAGCCCCAGCATTTT. This chain connects TRBV4-1 to TRBJ1-5, with D tentatively TRBD1 (5 bases). Germline V gene data show CDR1 as MGHRA and CDR2 as YSYEKL. The CDR3 has 15 residues. The V end lost 0 bases, the J end lost 3 bases, and 9 bases lay between the germline ends.

Concerning this clone itself: Other DNA sequences in this specimen translate into the identical CDR3. The chain joins TRBV6-1 to TRBJ2-7; 9 nucleotides align to TRBD2. This CDR3 has 14 residues. The germline V gene has CDR1 MNHNS and CDR2 SASEGT. Unmatched junction bases numbered 3, after V lost 6 bases and J lost 0 bases. CDR3 residues: CASSQRGASYEQYF. CDR3 DNA: TGTGCCAGCAGCCAGCGGGGGGCCTCCTACGAGCAGTACTTC.

The V gene is TRBV6-5, the J gene TRBJ2-5, with TRBD2 matching over 10 bases. J gave up 1 base and V 2 bases, and 4 bases lay outside the gene matches. Germline V gives CDR1 MNHEY, CDR2 SVGAGI. This CDR3 is built from 16 residues. DNA for the CDR3: TGTGCCAGCAGTTACGGGTTAGCGGGGGGCCAAGAGACCCAGTACTTC. It is translated as CASSYGLAGGQETQYF.

In its sample, this clone was seen a few times. This chain connects TRBV6-1 to TRBJ1-2; 7 bases line up with TRBD1. The CDR3 sequence is 15 residues long. Germline-derived CDR1 and CDR2 are MNHNS and SASEGT. V shed 2 bases, J shed 4 bases, and the junction held 7 bases outside the gene matches. Written as DNA, the CDR3 is TGTGCCAGCAGTGAAATAGAGGACAGGCTCTATGGCTACACCTTC. Its translation: CASSEIEDRLYGYTF.

CDR3 sequence reads: CASGVHYEQYF. CDR3 coding DNA: TGTGCCAGCGGGGTGCACTACGAGCAGTACTTC. This sequence joins TRBV27 and TRBJ2-7, with D hard to call. Trimming left V 8 bases short and J 3 bases short, with 8 bases between. The CDR3 runs to 11 residues. Germline lookup yields CDR1 MNHEY and CDR2 SMNVEV (reference sequence).

Only one count was recorded for this clone. The chain carries TRBV5-4 and TRBJ1-1; a weak D match, TRBD1 (5 bases). V shed 0 bases and J shed 3 bases, with 12 bases lying between them. The CDR3 totals 15 residues. Germline loops: CDR1 SGHNT, CDR2 YYREEE (reference sequence). As DNA, the CDR3 is TGTGCCAGCAGCTTGGTAACGGGGGGAGACACTGAAGCTTTCTTT. This sequence encodes CASSLVTGGDTEAFF.

This clone appeared a few times. The rearrangement joins TRBV13 to TRBJ1-1; D is unclear. Germline-derived CDR1 and CDR2 are PRHDT and FYEKMQ (reference sequence). This CDR3 has 11 residues. Trimming cost V 3 bases and J 7 bases, with 6 bases left between them. The CDR3 spells CASSFVSEAFF. The DNA of the CDR3 is TGTGCCAGCAGCTTCGTTAGTGAAGCTTTCTTT.

This sequence joins TRBV29-1 and TRBJ1-1; D might be TRBD1 (5 bases). V was cut by 6 bases and J by 2 bases, with 19 bases left in between. The CDR3 contains 15 residues. Per the germline V gene, CDR1 is SQVTM and CDR2 is ANQGSEA. CDR3 protein: CSVEGFRDQNTEAFF. The DNA of the CDR3 is TGCAGCGTCGAGGGATTCCGGGACCAAAACACTGAAGCTTTCTTT.